The rows below give T cell receptor beta chains drawn from one sample of a study of OX40 agonist ivuxolimab in advanced cancers. Clones were sequenced by immunoSEQ multiplex PCR, and TCRdb holds only the in-frame ones, with some missing. The sample lists over 45,000 clones; approximately 81% were seen once. Sequenced here: CD4+ or CD8+ T cells sorted from blood, sampled in a trial of the OX40 agonist ivuxolimab. These receptors were obtained from an adult with an advanced solid tumor such as melanoma, head and neck, liver or kidney cancer. Each CDR3 is given with its conserved first and last residue. D genes are given only for firm matches.

d_call: .; v_call: TRBV2; j_call: TRBJ1-1; cdr3_aa: CASSTPTVNTEAFF
d_call: TRBD2; v_call: TRBV6-6; j_call: TRBJ2-1; cdr3_aa: CAGFSGRAGEQFF
d_call: .; v_call: TRBV6-4; j_call: TRBJ2-3; cdr3_aa: CASSGEGTDTQYF
d_call: .; v_call: TRBV6-1; j_call: TRBJ2-2; cdr3_aa: CASSEIATQGYTGELFF
d_call: .; v_call: TRBV5-6; j_call: TRBJ1-1; cdr3_aa: CASSLNMGSEAFF
d_call: TRBD1; v_call: TRBV7-9; j_call: TRBJ2-1; cdr3_aa: CASFDRGTGLQFF
d_call: .; v_call: TRBV7-9; j_call: TRBJ2-5; cdr3_aa: CASSLGGQETQYF
d_call: TRBD1; v_call: TRBV11-2; j_call: TRBJ2-7; cdr3_aa: CASSSGGEQYF
d_call: TRBD2; v_call: TRBV6-1; j_call: TRBJ2-2; cdr3_aa: CASSGGRVTGELFF
d_call: TRBD2; v_call: TRBV6-1; j_call: TRBJ2-3; cdr3_aa: CASSDVVAGPTDTQYF
d_call: .; v_call: TRBV18; j_call: TRBJ1-1; cdr3_aa: CASSPTQGIPETEAFF
d_call: TRBD1; v_call: TRBV5-1; j_call: TRBJ2-2; cdr3_aa: CASSSGTGGFGELFF
d_call: .; v_call: TRBV12-5; j_call: TRBJ1-1; cdr3_aa: CASGLDGGAVTEAFF
d_call: .; v_call: TRBV18; j_call: TRBJ2-2; cdr3_aa: CASSRYENTGELFF
d_call: .; v_call: TRBV4-1; j_call: TRBJ1-2; cdr3_aa: CASSQPLSSPNYGYTF
d_call: .; v_call: TRBV30; j_call: TRBJ2-3; cdr3_aa: CAWRSAGNTDTQYF
d_call: .; v_call: TRBV7-7; j_call: TRBJ2-5; cdr3_aa: CASSPVGRKETQYF